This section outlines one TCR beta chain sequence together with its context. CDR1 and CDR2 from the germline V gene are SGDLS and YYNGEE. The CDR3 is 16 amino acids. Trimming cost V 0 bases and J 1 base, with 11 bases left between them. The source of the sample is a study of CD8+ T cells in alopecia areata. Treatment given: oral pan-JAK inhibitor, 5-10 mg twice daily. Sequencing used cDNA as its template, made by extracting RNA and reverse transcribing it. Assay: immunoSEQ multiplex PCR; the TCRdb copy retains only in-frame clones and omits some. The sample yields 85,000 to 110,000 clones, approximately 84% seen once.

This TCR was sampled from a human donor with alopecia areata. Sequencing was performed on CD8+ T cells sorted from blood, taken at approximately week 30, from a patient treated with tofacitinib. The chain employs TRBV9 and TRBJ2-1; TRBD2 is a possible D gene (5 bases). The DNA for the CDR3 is TGTGCCAGCAGCGTAGGAGATAGCGTGTCCTACAATGAGCAGTTCTTC. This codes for CASSVGDSVSYNEQFF.